Sequencing of this TCR beta chain was carried out in a study of Ad26.COV2.S vaccination and SARS-CoV-2 variants. The CDR3 covers 16 residues. Looked up from germline, CDR1 is SGHAT and CDR2 is FQDESV (reference sequence). V dropped 4 bases and J dropped 0 bases, with 16 bases sitting between them. Treatment specified: some 20 received Ad26.COV2.S at low or high dose, single or two shots; about five received placebo; per-sample allocation not given. Collection of the samples took place on day 63 after the first injection of vaccine or placebo. The method was immunoSEQ multiplex PCR; TCRdb's version includes in-frame clones alone and lacks a portion of them. This repertoire shows about 350,000 clones, approximately 90% found once; its top ten account for around 6.6%.

The TCR was taken from a person aged 18-60 years who received the Ad26.COV2.S COVID-19 vaccine or a placebo. This specimen consisted of peripheral blood, obtained in a trial of Ad26.COV2.S vaccine versus placebo. This chain joins TRBV11-1 and TRBJ2-7; D is possibly TRBD2 (5 bases). Here the CDR3 DNA reads TGTGCCAGCAGCTCGTCGACCGGGCGGGCCTCCTACGAGCAGTACTTC. It encodes CASSSSTGRASYEQYF.